Listed below are T cell receptor beta chains from one sample, sequenced in a study of blood T cell repertoires in COVID-19. Sequenced by immunoSEQ multiplex PCR; TCRdb stores in-frame clones only, minus some. In the table there are under 130,000 clones, roughly 85% of which are singletons. Sequences were obtained from peripheral blood. The receptors come from a middle-aged man in a cohort sampled during active COVID-19. The CDR3 runs from the conserved cysteine through the conserved F or W. A D gene is named only where the DNA matches it firmly. Not every row has a clone size; where given, it reads once, few, many or a size class.

j_call clone_size d_call v_call cdr3_aa cdr3_nt
TRBJ2-7 - TRBD1 TRBV6-5 CASSVSWDSSYEQYF TGTGCCAGCAGCGTCTCTTGGGACAGCTCCTACGAGCAGTACTTC
TRBJ2-1 - - TRBV6-2/TRBV6-3 CASSPPPHRVPVGEQFF TGTGCCAGCAGTCCCCCACCCCACAGGGTGCCGGTCGGTGAGCAGTTCTTC
TRBJ2-3 - TRBD2 TRBV5-1 CASSLDSGGASDTQYF TGCGCCAGCAGCTTGGACAGCGGGGGGGCCTCAGATACGCAGTATTTT
TRBJ2-5 - TRBD2 TRBV7-9 CASSLATSGGPRQETQYF TGTGCCAGCAGCTTAGCGACTAGCGGGGGGCCACGGCAAGAGACCCAGTACTTC
TRBJ1-1 - TRBD1 TRBV2 CASRGPGQGKNTEAFF TGTGCCAGCAGGGGTCCGGGACAGGGGAAGAACACTGAAGCTTTCTTT
TRBJ1-2 - - TRBV19 CASRDTGGSLLNGYTF TGTGCCAGTAGAGACACGGGGGGTTCCCTATTAAATGGCTACACCTTC
TRBJ2-2 - - TRBV6-1 CASSEAQGVTGELFF TGTGCCAGCAGTGAAGCCCAGGGTGTCACCGGGGAGCTGTTTTTT
TRBJ1-5 - - TRBV7-3 CASSLTGNGDQPQHF TGTGCCAGCAGCTTAACCGGGAATGGCGATCAGCCCCAGCATTTT
TRBJ2-3 - TRBD2 TRBV3-1/TRBV3-2 CASSLLSSGGTDTQYF TGTGCCAGCAGCCTCCTTTCTAGCGGGGGAACAGATACGCAGTATTTT
TRBJ2-5 - TRBD1 TRBV19 CASSAGTGPETQYF TGTGCCAGTAGTGCCGGGACAGGGCCCGAGACCCAGTACTTC
TRBJ2-3 - - TRBV24-1 CATSDWAGSTTSTDTQYF TGTGCCACCAGTGATTGGGCGGGTTCTACCACTAGCACAGATACGCAGTATTTT
TRBJ2-1 - TRBD2 TRBV6-2/TRBV6-3 CASSYWTRDYNEQFF TGTGCCAGCAGTTACTGGACTAGGGACTACAATGAGCAGTTCTTC
TRBJ1-2 - - TRBV5-1 CASSPRVGYGYTF TGCGCCAGCAGCCCCAGGGTTGGCTATGGCTACACCTTC
TRBJ1-4 - - TRBV2 CASSGTRAPNEKLFF TGTGCCAGCAGTGGCACGAGGGCGCCTAATGAAAAACTGTTTTTT
TRBJ2-3 once TRBD2 TRBV5-1 CASTSRRTSGGIDTQYF TGCGCCAGCACATCACGACGGACTAGCGGGGGGATAGATACGCAGTATTTT
TRBJ2-2 - - TRBV19 CASAKRTGELFF TGTGCCAGTGCGAAGAGGACCGGGGAGCTGTTTTTT
TRBJ2-3 - - TRBV2 CASGRGSYTDTQYF TGTGCCAGCGGTCGGGGGTCCTACACAGATACGCAGTATTTT
TRBJ2-7 - TRBD1 TRBV27 CASSLHPGQYYEQYF TGTGCCAGCAGTTTGCACCCGGGACAGTACTACGAGCAGTACTTC
TRBJ2-2 - TRBD2 TRBV11-3 CASSRLSRLAGGPGTGELFF TGTGCCAGCAGCCGCCTGTCCCGACTAGCGGGGGGCCCAGGGACCGGGGAGCTGTTTTTT
TRBJ2-3 - - TRBV12-5 CASALGKTESTDTQYF TGTGCTAGTGCTTTGGGTAAGACGGAGAGCACAGATACGCAGTATTTT
TRBJ2-1 - TRBD2 TRBV4-3 CASSRDGGENEQFF TGCGCCAGCAGCCGGGACGGGGGGGAGAATGAGCAGTTCTTC
TRBJ1-1 - - TRBV11-3 CASSPYRNTEAFF TGTGCCAGCAGCCCCTATAGGAACACTGAAGCTTTCTTT
TRBJ2-5 - TRBD1 TRBV19 CASSIGPGTGFRETQYF TGTGCCAGTAGTATCGGTCCCGGGACAGGGTTCCGAGAGACCCAGTACTTC
TRBJ2-3 once - TRBV5-5 CASSLVLDTDTQYF TGTGCCAGCAGCTTGGTTCTAGACACAGATACGCAGTATTTT
TRBJ1-1 - TRBD1 TRBV15 CATSRRTGTGNTEAFF TGTGCCACCAGCAGACGTACCGGGACAGGGAACACTGAAGCTTTCTTT
TRBJ2-1 few TRBD2 TRBV29-1 CSVGKAGGSYNEQFF TGCAGCGTTGGAAAAGCGGGGGGCTCCTACAATGAGCAGTTCTTC
TRBJ2-5 - - TRBV19 CASSIVSGGETQYF TGTGCCAGTAGTATAGTATCCGGGGGAGAGACCCAGTACTTC
TRBJ2-5 - - TRBV6-6 CASSYGRGQETQYF TGTGCCAGCAGTTACGGGCGGGGACAAGAGACCCAGTACTTC
TRBJ2-7 - - TRBV7-2 CASSLGDKEYF TGTGCCAGCAGTCTCGGGGACAAGGAGTACTTC
TRBJ2-2 - TRBD1 TRBV19 CASRGQGGTGELFF TGTGCCAGTAGGGGACAGGGGGGGACCGGGGAGCTGTTTTTT
TRBJ1-2 - TRBD1 TRBV11-3 CASSSGTGGLGYTF TGTGCCAGCAGTTCCGGGACAGGGGGCTTAGGCTACACCTTC
TRBJ2-4 few - TRBV7-9 CASSPGSVDIQYF TGTGCCAGCAGCCCTGGGAGTGTTGACATTCAGTACTTC
TRBJ2-1 - - TRBV4-1 CASSQGLAGLHYEQFF TGCGCCAGCAGCCAGGGCCTTGCGGGCTTACACTATGAGCAGTTCTTC
TRBJ2-3 - TRBD2 TRBV9 CASSVEVAGGLTDTQYF TGTGCCAGCAGCGTAGAGGTAGCGGGGGGGCTCACAGATACGCAGTATTTT
TRBJ2-1 once TRBD2 TRBV24-1 CATNGLADDEQFF TGTGCCACCAATGGGCTAGCGGACGATGAGCAGTTCTTC
TRBJ1-4 - TRBD1 TRBV7-2 CASSLDRKLFF TGTGCCAGCAGCCTGGACAGGAAACTGTTTTTT
TRBJ1-1 - - TRBV7-9 CASSLRGGTEAFF TGTGCCAGCAGCTTACGGGGGGGCACTGAAGCTTTCTTT
TRBJ1-3 - TRBD1 TRBV3-1/TRBV3-2 CASSLRTGGSGNTIYF TGTGCCAGCAGCCTCCGGACAGGGGGCTCTGGAAACACCATATATTTT
TRBJ2-5 - TRBD2 TRBV5-1 CASSLAVGLAGGPQYF TGCGCCAGCAGCTTGGCGGTGGGACTAGCGGGTGGGCCCCAGTACTTC
TRBJ2-1 once TRBD2 TRBV13 CASSLEWREAGGRTQFF TGTGCCAGCAGCTTAGAATGGCGTGAGGCGGGGGGGCGTACGCAGTTCTTC
TRBJ1-2 - - TRBV11-3 CASSLFSLLLSWSGYTF TGTGCCAGCAGCTTATTTTCACTGCTGCTTTCCTGGAGCGGTTACACCTTC
TRBJ2-5 - - TRBV19 CASTPAGLRETQYF TGTGCCAGTACCCCGGCGGGGTTGAGAGAGACCCAGTACTTC
TRBJ1-1 - - TRBV11-2 CASSLATADSHFNTEAFF TGTGCCAGCAGCTTAGCGACCGCAGACAGCCACTTCAACACTGAAGCTTTCTTT
TRBJ2-5 - - TRBV10-1 CASSEGGDQETQYF TGCGCCAGCAGTGAAGGGGGGGACCAAGAGACCCAGTACTTC
TRBJ1-2 - - TRBV6-5 CASIPTGFRGGYTF TGTGCCAGCATCCCCACAGGGTTTAGGGGTGGCTACACCTTC
TRBJ1-2 - - TRBV10-1 CASSESDRFHGYTF TGCGCCAGCAGTGAGTCAGACAGGTTCCACGGCTACACCTTC
TRBJ2-2 - TRBD1 TRBV11-3 CASSLGGQGHTGELFF TGTGCCAGCAGCTTAGGGGGACAGGGTCACACCGGGGAGCTGTTTTTT
TRBJ2-5 - TRBD1 TRBV2 CASRGQDQETQYF TGTGCCAGCAGGGGACAGGACCAAGAGACCCAGTACTTC
TRBJ1-1 few - TRBV19 CASSIGGAFVNTEAFF TGTGCCAGTAGTATCGGAGGCGCGTTCGTGAACACTGAAGCTTTCTTT